Below, one T cell receptor (beta chain) is given with its context. This sample is drawn from a study of blood T cell repertoires in COVID-19. Study overall: The United States, Italy and Spain provided the acute and convalescent COVID-19 samples. PBMCs, B-cell-depleted T cells, or T cells were the source of the cDNA or gDNA that made up the material.

In the original processing: Reference gene primer amplification yielded estimated nucleated cell counts. Clones were read by immunoSEQ multiplex PCR, and TCRdb kept only the in-frame ones, dropping some. V, J and clone size are those of that table, while D and trimming were read from the DNA. The table has around 250,000 clones, around 82% seen once. There are 18 residues in the CDR3. V shed 3 bases and J shed 10 bases, with 25 bases lying between them. Germline CDR1 and CDR2: MDHEN and SYDVKM. The sequenced material came from peripheral blood. The chain has TRBV28 and TRBJ1-6; no definite D call. This clonotype originated in a young woman with acute or convalescent COVID-19. The CDR3, as DNA: TGTGCCAGCAGTTTTGATGGAGGAGGCAGGCGGGGATTGTCACCCCTCCACTTT. Translation: CASSFDGGGRRGLSPLHF.